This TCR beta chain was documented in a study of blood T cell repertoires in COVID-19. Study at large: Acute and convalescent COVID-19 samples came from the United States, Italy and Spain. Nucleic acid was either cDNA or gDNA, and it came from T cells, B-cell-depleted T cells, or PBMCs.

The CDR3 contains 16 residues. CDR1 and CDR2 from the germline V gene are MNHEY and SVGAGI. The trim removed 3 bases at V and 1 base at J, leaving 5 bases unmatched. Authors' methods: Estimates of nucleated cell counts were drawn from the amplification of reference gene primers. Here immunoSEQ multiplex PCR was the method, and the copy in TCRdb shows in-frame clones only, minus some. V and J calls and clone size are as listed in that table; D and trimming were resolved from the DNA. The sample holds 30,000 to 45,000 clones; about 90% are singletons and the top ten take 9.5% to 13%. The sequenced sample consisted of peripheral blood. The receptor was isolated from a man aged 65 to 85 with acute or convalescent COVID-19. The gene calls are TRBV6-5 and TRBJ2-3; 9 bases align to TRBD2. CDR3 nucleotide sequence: TGTGCCAGCAGTTATGGGACTAGCTTGGGCACAGATACGCAGTATTTT. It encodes CASSYGTSLGTDTQYF.